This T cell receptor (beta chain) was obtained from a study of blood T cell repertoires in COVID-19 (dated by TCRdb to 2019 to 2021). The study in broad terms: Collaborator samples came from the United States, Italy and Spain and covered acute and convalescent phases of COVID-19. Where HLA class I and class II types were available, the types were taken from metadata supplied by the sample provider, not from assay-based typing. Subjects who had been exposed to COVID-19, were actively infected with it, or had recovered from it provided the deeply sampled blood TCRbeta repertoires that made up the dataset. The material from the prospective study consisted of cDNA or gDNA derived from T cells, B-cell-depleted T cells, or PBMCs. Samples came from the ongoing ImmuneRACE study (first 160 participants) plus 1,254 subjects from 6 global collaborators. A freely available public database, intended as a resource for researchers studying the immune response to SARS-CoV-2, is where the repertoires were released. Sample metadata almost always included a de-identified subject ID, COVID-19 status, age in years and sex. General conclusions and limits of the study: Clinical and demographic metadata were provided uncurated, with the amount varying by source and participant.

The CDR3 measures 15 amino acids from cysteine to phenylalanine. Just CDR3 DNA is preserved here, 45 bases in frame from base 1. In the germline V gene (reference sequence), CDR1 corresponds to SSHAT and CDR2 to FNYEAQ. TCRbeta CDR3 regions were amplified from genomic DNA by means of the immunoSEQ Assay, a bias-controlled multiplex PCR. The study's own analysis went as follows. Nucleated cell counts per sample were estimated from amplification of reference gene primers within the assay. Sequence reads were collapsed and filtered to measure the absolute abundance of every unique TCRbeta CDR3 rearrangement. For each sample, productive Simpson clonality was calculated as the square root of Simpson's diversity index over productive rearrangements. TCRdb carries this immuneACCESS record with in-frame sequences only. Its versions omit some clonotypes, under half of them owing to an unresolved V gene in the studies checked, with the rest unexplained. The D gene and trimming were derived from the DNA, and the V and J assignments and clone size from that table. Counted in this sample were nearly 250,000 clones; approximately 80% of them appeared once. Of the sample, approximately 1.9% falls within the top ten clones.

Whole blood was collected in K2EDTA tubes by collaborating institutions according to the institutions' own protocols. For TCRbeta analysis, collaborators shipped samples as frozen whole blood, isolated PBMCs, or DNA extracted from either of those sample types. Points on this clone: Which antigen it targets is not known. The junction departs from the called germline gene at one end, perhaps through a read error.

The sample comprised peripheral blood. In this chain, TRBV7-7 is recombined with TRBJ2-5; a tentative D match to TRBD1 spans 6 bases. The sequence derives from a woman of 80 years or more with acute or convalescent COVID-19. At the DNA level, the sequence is TGTGCTAGCAGCTTAGTCGGGACACCCAGTGAGACCCAGTACTTC. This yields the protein CASSLVGTPSETQYF.